This T cell receptor beta chain was obtained from a study of T cells in localized non-small cell lung cancer. Germline values: CDR1 GTSNPN, CDR2 SVGIG (reference sequence). The CDR3 runs to 16 residues. J lost 0 bases, V lost 4 bases, and 10 bases had no gene match. This clone was detected only a few times. Antigen: not known. Data came from immunoSEQ multiplex PCR; TCRdb stores just in-frame clones and leaves some out. The data hold 1,700 or so clones, with just over 35% observed a single time. General study points: A raised T cell density in blood coincided with lengthier overall survival. Only one tumor region was sequenced, so heterogeneity remains possible. Maximal T cell clonality occurred in uninvolved adjacent lung, with tumor ranking below it. Of the top 100 tumor clones, median around 55 were in adjacent lung, about 26 among its top 100.

The origin of this receptor is a woman between 35 and 70 years old with stage II lung adenocarcinoma. Specimen: lung tumor tissue, collected before any cancer treatment. The chain combines TRBV30 with TRBJ1-1, with 8 bases matching TRBD1. The CDR3 loop is CAWTGGPTGVNTEAFF. Here the CDR3 DNA reads TGTGCCTGGACGGGGGGCCCGACAGGGGTGAACACTGAAGCTTTCTTT.